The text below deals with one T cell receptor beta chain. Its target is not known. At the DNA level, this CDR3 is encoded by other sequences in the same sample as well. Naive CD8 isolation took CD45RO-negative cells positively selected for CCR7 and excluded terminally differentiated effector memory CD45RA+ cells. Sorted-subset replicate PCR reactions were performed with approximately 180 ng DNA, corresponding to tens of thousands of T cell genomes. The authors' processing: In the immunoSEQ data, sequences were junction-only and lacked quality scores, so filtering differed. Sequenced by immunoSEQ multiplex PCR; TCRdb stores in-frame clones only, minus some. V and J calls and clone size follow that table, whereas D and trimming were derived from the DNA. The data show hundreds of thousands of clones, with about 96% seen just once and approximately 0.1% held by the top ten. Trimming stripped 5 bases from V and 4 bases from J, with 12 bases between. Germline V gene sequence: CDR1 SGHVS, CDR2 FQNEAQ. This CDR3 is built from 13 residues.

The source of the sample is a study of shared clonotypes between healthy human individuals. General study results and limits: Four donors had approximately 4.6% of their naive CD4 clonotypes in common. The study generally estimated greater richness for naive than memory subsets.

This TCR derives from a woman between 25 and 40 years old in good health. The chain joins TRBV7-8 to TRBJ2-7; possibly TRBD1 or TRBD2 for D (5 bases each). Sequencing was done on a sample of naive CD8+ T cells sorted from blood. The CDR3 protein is CASSPGAGYEQYF. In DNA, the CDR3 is TGTGCCAGCAGCCCCGGGGCAGGGTACGAGCAGTACTTC.